These T cell receptor beta chains were read from a single sample in a study of blood T cell repertoires in COVID-19. Using immunoSEQ multiplex PCR, the repertoire was profiled, and TCRdb retains in-frame clones only, with some absent. This sample has 200,000 to 300,000 clones, with roughly 82% found just once. The sample comprised peripheral blood. All receptors come from a middle-aged man who had recovered from COVID-19. Each CDR3 is given without its conserved first and last residue. Expanded clones get a size class; other rows say once, few or many, or leave the size out.

v_call	j_call	clone_size	cdr3_aa
TRBV27	TRBJ1-5	.	ASSPIGAGGASNQPQH
TRBV12-3/TRBV12-4	TRBJ2-2	.	ASSLTGTGELF
TRBV6-2/TRBV6-3	TRBJ2-7	.	ASSSPGAVIHEQY
TRBV9	TRBJ2-3	.	ASSAGRAGATDTQY
TRBV12-3/TRBV12-4	TRBJ1-6	few	ASSTSNSPLH
TRBV23-1	TRBJ2-7	.	ASSRRPTGQRVYEQY
TRBV30	TRBJ1-5	few	AWSVGARPQH
TRBV20-1	TRBJ1-5	few	SASWAGGGNQPQH
TRBV9	TRBJ2-2	.	ASSVGTLRQGTGELF
TRBV4-1	TRBJ1-2	.	ASSSPPPGLYGYT
TRBV7-2	TRBJ1-5	.	ASSLIYSNQPQH
TRBV27	TRBJ2-5	.	ASRTSVWETQY
TRBV7-9	TRBJ2-5	.	ASSLASGVQETQY
TRBV6-6	TRBJ2-7	.	ASSPRRQSYEQY
TRBV4-3	TRBJ2-7	.	ASSQALRGRYEQY
TRBV6-5	TRBJ1-2	.	ASSSLLQIPISHYT
TRBV27	TRBJ1-2	.	ASGQNRPYGYT
TRBV6-2/TRBV6-3	TRBJ1-4	few	ASSWTGPREKLF
TRBV6-1	TRBJ2-7	.	ASSAYDRGEFYEQY
TRBV29-1	TRBJ1-1	.	SATTGGRTEAF
TRBV5-1	TRBJ2-2	.	ASSGGLAGSNTGELF
TRBV5-1	TRBJ1-2	.	ASSLVSGMNYGYT
TRBV7-6	TRBJ2-1	.	ASSSSGTGGLEQF
TRBV6-5	TRBJ2-7	few	ASSYRTGGSSYEQY
TRBV9	TRBJ2-2	.	ASSAISGGGTGELF
TRBV6-5	TRBJ1-6	.	ASSYGQSNSPLH
TRBV6-2/TRBV6-3	TRBJ1-2	once	ASSPPRRPDYGYT
TRBV9	TRBJ2-1	.	ASSVGTRGDEQF
TRBV5-1	TRBJ1-2	.	ASSWDRASGYGYT
TRBV24-1	TRBJ2-3	.	ATSDSGLDTDTQY
TRBV7-9	TRBJ2-1	.	ASSSHTSGADNEQF
TRBV7-2	TRBJ1-3	.	ASSLMTGAGNTIY
TRBV4-3	TRBJ1-4	.	ASSQDENYYEKLF
TRBV7-2	TRBJ2-3	.	ASSSTTTPSTDTQY
TRBV9	TRBJ1-4	once	ASTRNGQLF
TRBV10-1	TRBJ1-4	.	ASSKTTGTGGATNEKLF
TRBV18	TRBJ1-4	.	ASSPPGPTNEKLF
TRBV5-1	TRBJ1-6	.	ASSLGTGMNNSPLH
TRBV6-5	TRBJ1-1	.	ASSYSGGNTEAF
TRBV2	TRBJ1-4	.	ASSEPGEKLF
TRBV9	TRBJ2-6	.	ASSVRSGANVLT
TRBV5-1	TRBJ2-7	.	ASSFSREPYYEQY
TRBV6-5	TRBJ2-7	.	ASTSGRSYEQY
TRBV5-6	TRBJ1-2	.	ASSPTDRHWYGYT
TRBV11-3	TRBJ1-3	.	ASSLITGTGHETGNTIY
TRBV19	TRBJ2-7	.	ASSTTSVERREQY
TRBV19	TRBJ1-4	.	ASSIDAAKVF
TRBV4-3	TRBJ1-1	once	ASSQGPEGNTEAF
TRBV7-2	TRBJ1-1	.	ASSKLTGPGTEAF
TRBV3-1/TRBV3-2	TRBJ2-2	.	ASKPLGGGGELF
TRBV7-9	TRBJ2-5	.	ASSEAGLAETQY
TRBV19	TRBJ2-1	.	ASSPASGSFYNEQF
TRBV5-5	TRBJ2-7	.	ASAPGTGYNEQY
TRBV27	TRBJ2-3	.	ASSLRSGGTDTQY
TRBV10-3	TRBJ2-6	.	AISESYGTFNSGANVLT
TRBV12-3/TRBV12-4	TRBJ2-7	.	ASSFNPGHEQY
TRBV24-1	TRBJ1-1	many	ATGFLGQGILNTEAF
TRBV7-2	TRBJ2-7	.	ASRFGGDSYEQY